A single TCR beta chain is shown here with its context. Its antigen is unidentified. The CDR3 sequence is 14 residues long. Germline V gives CDR1 LNHDA, CDR2 SQIVND (reference sequence). Trimming took 3 bases from V and 2 from J, leaving 10 bases between them. The PCR was carried out with 60 Vbeta primers and 13 Jbeta primers. Produced via immunoSEQ multiplex PCR; TCRdb's table is partial and in-frame only. This sample's table has 180,000 or so clones. This specimen belongs to a study of cytomegalovirus exposure and HLA in healthy donors. Study summary: Earlier results showed roughly 120 million unique TCR beta sequences derived from some 180 million T cells. Study outcomes and limitations: Several of the most significant clusters were apparently associated with common viral pathogens in a later analysis. Later analysis revealed greater clonal expansion in HLA-associated TCR beta chains than in equally common others.

Sequencing was performed on PBMCs. This chain uses TRBV19 with TRBJ1-2, with D uncertain. The receptor comes from a woman aged 18-29 years in good health and CMV-seropositive. CDR3 coding DNA: TGTGCCAGTAGTATCGGCAGGCTCAACTATGGCTACACCTTC. This codes for CASSIGRLNYGYTF.